One and the same sample provided the 26 T cell receptor beta chains below, sequenced in a study of Ad26.COV2.S vaccination and SARS-CoV-2 variants (dated by TCRdb to the early 2020s). Libraries were constructed by the immunoSEQ multiplex PCR assay. Entries here come from immuneACCESS through TCRdb and include only in-frame sequences with V and J called. Some clones fail to appear in such tables; in the studies checked, an unresolved V gene covers under half of the shortfall, and the cause of the remainder is unknown. For this sample the table gives around 500,000 clones, of which about 88% were detected only once. About 1.7% of the sample goes to the ten largest clones. Per the publication, the treatment or condition label means: around 19 received Ad26.COV2.S at low or high dose, single or two shots; roughly five received placebo; per-sample allocation not given. Repertoires of vaccine and placebo recipients were sequenced from samples collected on day 63 after the first injection.

This specimen was peripheral blood, taken in a trial of Ad26.COV2.S vaccine versus placebo. The receptors were sampled from a person between 18 and 65 years old who received the Ad26.COV2.S COVID-19 vaccine or a placebo.

The chain employs TRBV4-2 and TRBJ1-1; TRBD1 matches 8 bases. Trimming removed 1 base from V and 7 bases from J; junction bases left unmatched: 5. The germline V gene has CDR1 LGHNA and CDR2 YNFKEQ. The CDR3 loop spans 14 amino acids. CDR3 sequence reads: CASSQGDRRVEAFF. CDR3 nucleotides: TGTGCCAGCAGCCAAGGGGACAGGAGGGTTGAAGCTTTCTTT.

The chain joins TRBV24-1 to TRBJ2-5; D is uncertain. Germline lookup yields CDR1 KGHDR and CDR2 SFDVKD. Trimming took 7 bases from V and 5 from J, leaving 13 bases between them. The length of the CDR3 is 13 residues. CDR3 nucleotide sequence: TGTGCCACCAGCGCCCCAGGTGGGGAGACCCAGTACTTC. Its translation: CATSAPGGETQYF.

V is TRBV5-4 and J is TRBJ1-2; 9 nucleotides line up with TRBD1. J lost 3 bases, V lost 4 bases, and 10 bases had no gene match. CDR3 length equals 16 residues. Germline V gene lookup returns CDR1 SGHNT and CDR2 YYREEE (reference sequence). CDR3 amino acids: CASSQVTGGVDYGYTF. The CDR3, as DNA: TGTGCCAGCAGCCAAGTAACAGGGGGCGTGGACTATGGCTACACCTTC. The full variable domain, rest sourced from reference TRBV5-4 and TRBJ1-2, is ETGVTQSPTHLIKTRGQQVTLRCSSQSGHNTVSWYQQALGQGPQFIFQYYREEENGRGNFPPRFSGLQFPNYSSELNVNALELDDSALYLCASSQVTGGVDYGYTFGSGTRLTVV.

This clone was detected ten times or more. The V call is TRBV6-6, the J call TRBJ2-7, with D possibly being TRBD1 or TRBD2 (5 bases each). Trimming stripped 7 bases from V and 3 bases from J, with 13 bases between. Germline values: CDR1 MNHNY, CDR2 SVGAGI (reference sequence). This CDR3 region has 13 residues. The CDR3 DNA reads as TGTGCCAGCACGGTACTTGGGGGCTACGAGCAGTACTTC. Translated, it gives CASTVLGGYEQYF.

This chain links TRBV5-1 with TRBJ1-2, with D maybe TRBD1 (5 bases). The CDR3 sequence is 16 residues long. V was trimmed by 0 bases and J by 4 bases, leaving 16 bases between them. Germline values: CDR1 SGHRS, CDR2 YFSETQ. In nucleotides, the CDR3 is TGCGCCAGCAGCTTGGCCGGGGGAGGGGACCTCTATGGCTACACCTTC. Its protein is CASSLAGGGDLYGYTF.

The J gene is TRBJ2-1, the V gene TRBV2; D is unclear. Germline V gene sequence: CDR1 SNHLY, CDR2 FYNNEI. CDR3 length: 13 amino acids. V was shortened by 5 bases and J by 3 bases, with 8 bases between the two germline ends. The CDR3 loop reads CASSLLLYNEQFF. The CDR3 DNA reads TGTGCCAGCAGTTTGCTCCTCTACAATGAGCAGTTCTTC.

The V call is TRBV18, the J call TRBJ2-6, with D perhaps matching TRBD1 (6 bases). The germline CDR1 and CDR2 sequences are KGHSH and LQKENI. The CDR3 covers 16 residues. Trimming left V 3 bases short and J 4 bases short, with 13 bases between. This CDR3 is CASSPTGTRGANVLTF. CDR3 in DNA: TGTGCCAGCTCACCGACAGGTACGCGCGGGGCCAACGTCCTGACTTTC.

The chain links TRBV27 to TRBJ2-1; D is undetermined. Trimming removed 2 bases from V and 10 bases from J, with 12 bases in between. CDR1 and CDR2 from the germline V gene are MNHEY and SMNVEV (reference sequence). The length of the CDR3 is 13 residues. This CDR3 reads CASSLIRRTEQFF. The CDR3 DNA reads as TGTGCCAGCAGTTTAATACGTCGGACGGAGCAGTTCTTC.

This clone has a handful of counts. The chain combines TRBV7-3 with TRBJ2-6, with D perhaps matching TRBD1 (5 bases). The germline V gene encodes CDR1 SGHTA and CDR2 FQGTGA. V was clipped by 0 bases and J by 1 base, with 10 bases between them. The CDR3 extends over 17 amino acids. The CDR3 nucleotides are TGTGCCAGCAGCTTAACGGGAAGGGGATCTGGGGCCAACGTCCTGACTTTC. The encoded protein is CASSLTGRGSGANVLTF.

This chain's CDR3 is CAWRRENGYGYTF. The CDR3 nucleotides read TGTGCCTGGAGGAGGGAGAATGGCTATGGCTACACCTTC. The V call is TRBV30, the J call TRBJ1-2, with D uncertain. Per the germline V gene, CDR1 is GTSNPN and CDR2 is SVGIG (reference sequence). The CDR3 has 13 amino acids. Trimming cost V 3 bases and J 4 bases, with 12 bases left between them.

CDR3 residues: CAISESGTGNTIYF. DNA for the CDR3: TGTGCCATCAGTGAGTCCGGCACTGGAAACACCATATATTTT. The chain is built from TRBV10-3 and TRBJ1-3, with unresolved D. Trimming stripped 0 bases from V and 2 bases from J, with 5 bases between. CDR1 is ENHRY, CDR2 SYGVKD, per germline. The CDR3 is made up of 14 amino acids.

V usage is TRBV5-1 and J usage is TRBJ2-3; 8 bases agree with TRBD2. Germline V lookup: CDR1 SGHRS, CDR2 YFSETQ. Trimming removed 4 bases from V and 8 bases from J; junction bases left unmatched: 9. The CDR3 runs 14 residues. CDR3 residues: CASSLGLASFTQYF. Here the CDR3 DNA reads TGCGCCAGCAGCCTCGGACTAGCTTCCTTTACGCAGTATTTT.

This clone was counted a few times. The V gene is TRBV4-2, the J gene TRBJ2-7; 13 bases are shared with TRBD2. CDR3 length equals 16 residues. Germline-derived CDR1 and CDR2 are LGHNA and YNFKEQ. After removal of 1 base from V and 0 bases from J, the junction contained 0 bases not matched to a gene. The CDR3 DNA sequence: TGTGCCAGCAGCCAAGGGACTAGCGGGAGCTCCTACGAGCAGTACTTC. Translation: CASSQGTSGSSYEQYF.

The V gene is TRBV6-6, the J gene TRBJ1-5; no definite D call. V lost 0 bases and J lost 5, with 5 bases in between. The V gene's germline CDR1 is MNHNY and CDR2 SVGAGI (reference sequence). CDR3 length: 13 amino acids. The CDR3 DNA follows: TGTGCCAGCAGTTACTCGAACTATCAGCCCCAGCATTTT. Translation: CASSYSNYQPQHF.

V usage is TRBV14 and J usage is TRBJ2-3; D ambiguous. The CDR3 consists of 14 residues. The V and J ends lost 4 bases and 1 base respectively, with 9 bases between them. CDR1 SGHDN and CDR2 FVKESK come from the germline V gene. The CDR3 loop reads CASSRDHGTDTQYF. The CDR3 nucleotides are TGTGCCAGCAGCCGCGACCACGGCACAGATACGCAGTATTTT.

This clone was detected once. The genes are TRBV30 and TRBJ2-7; D not certain. The V end lost 0 bases, the J end lost 0 bases, and 9 bases lay between the germline ends. The CDR3 runs to 14 residues. Germline CDR1 is GTSNPN and CDR2 is SVGIG (reference sequence). Written as DNA, the CDR3 is TGTGCCTGGAGTGTACTCAGACTCTCCTACGAGCAGTACTTC. Translated, it gives CAWSVLRLSYEQYF.

V usage is TRBV5-1 and J usage is TRBJ2-5; D assignment may be TRBD1 or TRBD2 (6 bases each). CDR1 is SGHRS, CDR2 YFSETQ, per germline. This CDR3 has 14 residues. Trimming stripped 4 bases from V and 4 bases from J, with 14 bases between. CDR3 residues: CASSRGTPLETQYF. The CDR3 region has the DNA TGCGCCAGCAGCCGGGGGACACCTTTAGAGACCCAGTACTTC.

The chain couples TRBV10-2 to TRBJ2-1; 8 positions match TRBD1. Germline V gene lookup returns CDR1 WSHSY and CDR2 SAAADI. Losses at the gene ends were 8 bases for V and 9 bases for J; bases not matched to a gene: 9. The CDR3 runs 13 residues. CDR3 protein: CASAGGASVEQFF. DNA of the CDR3: TGCGCCAGCGCAGGGGGCGCCTCGGTTGAGCAGTTCTTC.

The chain couples TRBV11-1 to TRBJ2-1; 7 nucleotides agree with TRBD2. CDR3 length: 15 amino acids. Unmatched junction bases numbered 5, after V lost 4 bases and J lost 2 bases. The germline V gene has CDR1 SGHAT and CDR2 FQDESV (reference sequence). As DNA, the CDR3 is TGTGCCAGCAGCTCATCTAGCGGTCCCTACAATGAGCAGTTCTTC. This codes for CASSSSSGPYNEQFF.

The genes are TRBV7-8 and TRBJ2-7; a possible D gene is TRBD2 (5 bases). CDR1 SGHVS and CDR2 FQNEAQ come from the germline V gene. V lost 1 base and J 3 bases, leaving 16 bases between the germline ends. The CDR3 length is 16 residues. The DNA of the CDR3 is TGTGCCAGCAGCTTAGTTGGGCGGGCATCACTCTACGAGCAGTACTTC. Its translation: CASSLVGRASLYEQYF.

The rearrangement links TRBV7-3 to TRBJ1-1, with D hard to call. V shed 2 bases and J shed 5 bases, with 9 bases lying between them. The germline V gene has CDR1 SGHTA and CDR2 FQGTGA. The CDR3 covers 13 residues. The DNA for the CDR3 is TGTGCCAGCAGCTTAGACACTCGTACTGAAGCTTTCTTT. Translation: CASSLDTRTEAFF.

V gene TRBV19 combines with J gene TRBJ1-1; 9 bases map to TRBD1. This CDR3 region has 17 residues. From germline, CDR1 is LNHDA and CDR2 SQIVND (reference sequence). The J segment lost 7 bases and the V segment lost 5 bases, leaving 17 bases of the junction unmatched. CDR3 region: CASSSRPGQGRSDEAFF. In DNA form, the CDR3 reads TGTGCCAGTAGTTCAAGACCGGGACAGGGTCGGTCAGATGAAGCTTTCTTT.

The chain joins TRBV9 to TRBJ1-4; D is unclear. Germline loops: CDR1 SGDLS, CDR2 YYNGEE. Trimming cost V 0 bases and J 0 bases, with 9 bases left between them. The CDR3 has 16 amino acids. The CDR3 DNA is TGTGCCAGCAGCGTAGGGCATCGTGCAACTAATGAAAAACTGTTTTTT. Amino acids: CASSVGHRATNEKLFF.

The rearrangement joins TRBV2 to TRBJ2-1; TRBD2 aligns across 8 bases. This CDR3 has 16 residues. Trimming removed 2 bases from V and 7 bases from J; junction bases left unmatched: 10. CDR1 is SNHLY and CDR2 is FYNNEI in the germline V gene. The CDR3 DNA reads as TGTGCCAGCAGTGAAAAGGTCCGGGAGGGCCGAAATGAGCAGTTCTTC. Translating gives CASSEKVREGRNEQFF.

The chain employs TRBV4-1 and TRBJ1-2; D remains unclear. This CDR3 region has 16 residues. The V gene's germline CDR1 is MGHRA and CDR2 YSYEKL. V was trimmed by 3 bases and J by 4 bases, leaving 18 bases between them. For the CDR3, the DNA is TGCGCCAGCAGCCATCTCGGCCTGACTGTCGGCTATGGCTACACCTTC. This encodes CASSHLGLTVGYGYTF.

In nucleotides, the CDR3 is TGCGCCAGCAGCTTTGGGGCTAGCGGGAGGAATGAGCAGTTCTTC. Its translation: CASSFGASGRNEQFF. This rearrangement joins TRBV5-1 to TRBJ2-1; TRBD2 matches at 11 bases. Looked up from germline, CDR1 is SGHRS and CDR2 is YFSETQ. This CDR3 is 15 amino acids long. V trimming: 2 bases; J trimming: 7 bases; junction bases outside the gene matches: 5. The variable domain in full, completed from reference TRBV5-1 and TRBJ2-1, reads KAGVTQTPRYLIKTRGQQVTLSCSPISGHRSVSWYQQTPGQGLQFLFEYFSETQRNKGNFPGRFSGRQFSNSRSEMNVSTLELGDSALYLCASSFGASGRNEQFFGPGTRLTVL.